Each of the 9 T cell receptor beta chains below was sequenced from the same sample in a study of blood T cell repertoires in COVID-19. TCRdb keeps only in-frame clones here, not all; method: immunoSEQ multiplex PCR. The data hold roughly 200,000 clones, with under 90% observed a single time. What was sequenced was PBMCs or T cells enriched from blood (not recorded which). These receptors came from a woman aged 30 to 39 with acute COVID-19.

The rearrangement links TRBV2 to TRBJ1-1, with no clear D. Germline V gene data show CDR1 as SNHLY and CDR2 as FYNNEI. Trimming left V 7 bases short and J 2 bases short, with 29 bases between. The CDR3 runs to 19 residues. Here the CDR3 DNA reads TGTGCCAGCACCTTAATAACCCGGGGAGCCGAGGGAACAAACACTGAAGCTTTCTTT. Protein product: CASTLITRGAEGTNTEAFF.

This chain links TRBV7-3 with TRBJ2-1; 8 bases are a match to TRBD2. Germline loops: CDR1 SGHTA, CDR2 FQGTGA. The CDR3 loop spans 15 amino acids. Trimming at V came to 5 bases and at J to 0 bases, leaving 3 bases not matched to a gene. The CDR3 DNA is TGTGCCAGCAGCCCCAGCGGGAGCTCCTACAATGAGCAGTTCTTC. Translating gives CASSPSGSSYNEQFF.

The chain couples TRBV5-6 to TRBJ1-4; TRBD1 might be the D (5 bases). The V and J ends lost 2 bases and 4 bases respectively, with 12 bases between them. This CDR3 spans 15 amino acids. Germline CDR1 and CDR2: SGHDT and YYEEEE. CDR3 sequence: CASSFATALNEKLFF. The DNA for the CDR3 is TGTGCCAGCAGCTTTGCGACAGCTCTTAATGAAAAACTGTTTTTT.

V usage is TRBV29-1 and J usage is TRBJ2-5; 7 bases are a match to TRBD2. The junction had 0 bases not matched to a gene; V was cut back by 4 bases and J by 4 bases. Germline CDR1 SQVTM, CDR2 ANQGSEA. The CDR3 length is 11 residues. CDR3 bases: TGCAGCGTTGGGGAGGGAGAGACCCAGTACTTC. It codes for CSVGEGETQYF.

CDR3: CAIPTDFSGNTIYF. The CDR3 DNA reads as TGTGCCATCCCGACAGATTTCTCTGGAAACACCATATATTTT. The chain is built from TRBV7-9 and TRBJ1-3, with D tentatively TRBD1 (5 bases). Germline values: CDR1 SEHNR, CDR2 FQNEAQ (reference sequence). The germline V and J ends were trimmed by 10 bases and 0 bases, with 13 bases remaining between them. The CDR3 length is 14 residues. Drawing the rest from reference TRBV7-9 and TRBJ1-3, the complete variable domain is DTGVSQNPRHKITKRGQNVTFRCDPISEHNRLYWYRQTLGQGPEFLTYFQNEAQLEKSRLLSDRFSAERPKGSFSTLEIQRTEQGDSAMYLCAIPTDFSGNTIYFGEGSWLTVV.

The CDR3 DNA sequence: TGTGCCATCAGTCCGGACAGTTTGTTCTCCTACGAGCAGTACTTC. Translation gives CAISPDSLFSYEQYF. The chain couples TRBV10-3 to TRBJ2-7, with a weak D call TRBD1 (6 bases). V was pared by 5 bases and J by 0 bases, with 14 bases between. Germline loops: CDR1 ENHRY, CDR2 SYGVKD. CDR3 size: 15 residues.

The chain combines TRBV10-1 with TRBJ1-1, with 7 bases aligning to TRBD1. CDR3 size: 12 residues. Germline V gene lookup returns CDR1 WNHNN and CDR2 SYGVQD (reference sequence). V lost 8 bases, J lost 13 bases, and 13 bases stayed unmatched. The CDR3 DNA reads TGCGCCAGCGCCGACAGGGTCGGCACGGTTTTCTTT. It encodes CASADRVGTVFF.

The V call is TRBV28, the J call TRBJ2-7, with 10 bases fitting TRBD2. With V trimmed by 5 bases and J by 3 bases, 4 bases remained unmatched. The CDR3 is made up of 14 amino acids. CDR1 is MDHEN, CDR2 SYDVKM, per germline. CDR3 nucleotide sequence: TGTGCCAGCAGTCTAGCGGGGGAATTCTACGAGCAGTACTTC. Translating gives CASSLAGEFYEQYF.

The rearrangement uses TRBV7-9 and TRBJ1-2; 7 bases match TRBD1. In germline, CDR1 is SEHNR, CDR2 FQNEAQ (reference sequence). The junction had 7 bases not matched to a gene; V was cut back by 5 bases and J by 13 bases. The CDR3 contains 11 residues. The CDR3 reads CASSLTQGPTF. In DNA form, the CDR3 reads TGTGCCAGCAGCCTCACACAGGGGCCCACCTTC.